This T cell receptor beta chain was recovered during a study of CD8+ T cells in alopecia areata. Isolated RNA was reverse transcribed into cDNA used as the sequencing template. Produced via immunoSEQ multiplex PCR; TCRdb's table is partial and in-frame only. The sample lists 150,000 to 200,000 clones; less than 70% were seen once. The CDR3 length is 12 residues. Trimming removed 8 bases at V and 6 bases at J, with 16 bases between. The germline gives CDR1 SQVTM, CDR2 ANQGSEA. The treatment: oral pan-JAK inhibitor, 5-10 mg twice daily. Alopecia areata patients provided lesional scalp punch biopsies and peripheral blood, both collected for the study. Study-level results: Scalp clonality and expanded CD8+ clones among the top 100 showed significant decreases with tofacitinib.

Concerning this clone: Its antigen is unknown.

The sequence derives from a human donor with alopecia areata. Sequenced here: CD8+ T cells sorted from blood, sampled at week 24, from a patient treated with tofacitinib. The chain links TRBV29-1 to TRBJ1-1; D gene unclear. The CDR3 loop reads CSSEVWSAEAFF. The CDR3 bases are TGCAGCTCAGAGGTGTGGAGTGCTGAAGCTTTCTTT.